What follows is one T cell receptor beta chain and its context. Its antigen is as yet unknown. Using constant-segment primers, 5'RACE produced TCR alpha and TCR beta cDNA libraries carrying sample barcodes and UMIs. TCRdb reanalysed the 5' RACE reads using MiXCR and keeps one entry per CDR3 protein. The repertoire has roughly 160,000 distinct CDR3 sequences, roughly 11% of them found once; the top ten carry about 3.8%. The data stem from a study of T-cell memory formation after mild COVID-19. Whole-study context: Clustering of TCRs was largely donor specific.

Study conclusions and caveats: That cross-reactive memory joined was suggested by some responding clones appearing in pre-infection memory.

V dropped 5 bases and J dropped 3 bases, with 16 bases sitting between them. CDR3 size: 16 residues. Germline V gene sequence: CDR1 LNHDA, CDR2 SQIVND (reference sequence). Sequencing input: PBMCs or a T cell subset sorted from them (not recorded which). This sequence was found in a man between 18 and 35 years old who had mild COVID-19 (a few samples of this study predate the infection). Cell type and time point are not known. The chain combines TRBV19 with TRBJ2-2, with no clear D. The DNA of the CDR3 is TGTGCCAGTAGTCCCCCACAGACTCTCCACACCGGGGAGCTGTTTTTT. Translated, it gives CASSPPQTLHTGELFF.